These 7 T cell receptor beta chains originate from one sample sequenced in a study of blood T cell repertoires in COVID-19. Generated by immunoSEQ multiplex PCR, the TCRdb table keeps only in-frame clones and is missing some. Of about 190,000 clones in the sample, roughly 91% were seen once. The sample taken for sequencing was peripheral blood. Receptors were obtained from a human donor in a cohort sampled during active COVID-19.

The chain uses TRBV20-1 and TRBJ1-2; the match to TRBD1 covers 12 bases. Unmatched junction bases numbered 11, after V lost 5 bases and J lost 4 bases. CDR1 and CDR2 (germline): DFQATT, SNEGSKA (reference sequence). This CDR3 is built from 16 residues. The CDR3 protein is CSAGGDRGQVGYGYTF. The CDR3 DNA follows: TGCAGTGCTGGTGGGGACAGGGGGCAGGTGGGCTATGGCTACACCTTC.

The rearrangement uses TRBV6-5 and TRBJ2-1, with TRBD1 as a possible D gene (7 bases). The germline V gene encodes CDR1 MNHEY and CDR2 SVGAGI. The CDR3 sequence is 15 residues long. V lost 7 bases and J lost 4, with 17 bases in between. The CDR3 reads CASTRGVASYNEQFF. Written as DNA, the CDR3 is TGTGCCAGCACCAGGGGGGTAGCGTCTTACAATGAGCAGTTCTTC.

This sequence joins TRBV5-6 and TRBJ2-7; the match to TRBD2 covers 8 bases. J lost 7 bases, V lost 2 bases, and 5 bases had no gene match. Germline CDR1 is SGHDT and CDR2 is YYEEEE. CDR3 length equals 13 residues. CDR3 nucleotides: TGTGCCAGCAGCTTCTCGGGAGGGCGGGAGCAGTACTTC. Protein product: CASSFSGGREQYF.

This chain joins TRBV18 and TRBJ2-7; 8 bases align to TRBD1. The V segment lost 4 bases and the J segment 3 bases; nucleotides outside the gene matches: 5. Germline-derived CDR1 and CDR2 are KGHSH and LQKENI. This CDR3 is 14 amino acids long. CDR3 protein: CASSQRTGLYEQYF. The CDR3 bases are TGTGCCAGCTCACAGCGGACAGGGCTCTACGAGCAGTACTTC.

The V call is TRBV6-2 or TRBV6-3, the J call TRBJ2-1, with TRBD2 matching 13 bases. The CDR3 has 16 amino acids. From germline, CDR1 is MNHEY and CDR2 SVGEGT. J gave up 8 bases and V 0 bases, and 4 bases lay outside the gene matches. CDR3 region: CASSYSGTSGIDEQFF. Written as DNA, the CDR3 is TGTGCCAGCAGTTACTCAGGGACTAGCGGGATCGATGAGCAGTTCTTC.

The V call is TRBV9, the J call TRBJ2-1; a possible D gene is TRBD2 (5 bases). Trimming shortened V by 3 bases and J by 6 bases, and 10 bases separated the two germline ends. There are 13 residues in the CDR3. The germline V gene has CDR1 SGDLS and CDR2 YYNGEE. This CDR3 is CASSEEATNEQFF. The CDR3 region has the DNA TGTGCCAGCAGCGAGGAGGCGACCAATGAGCAGTTCTTC.

The V gene is TRBV5-1, the J gene TRBJ2-7; possibly TRBD2 for D (5 bases). The CDR3 contains 12 residues. Germline V gene data show CDR1 as SGHRS and CDR2 as YFSETQ. V lost 0 bases and J 5 bases, leaving 6 bases between the germline ends. The CDR3 nucleotides read TGCGCCAGCAGCTTGGCTAGCAACGAGCAGTACTTC. Translating gives CASSLASNEQYF.